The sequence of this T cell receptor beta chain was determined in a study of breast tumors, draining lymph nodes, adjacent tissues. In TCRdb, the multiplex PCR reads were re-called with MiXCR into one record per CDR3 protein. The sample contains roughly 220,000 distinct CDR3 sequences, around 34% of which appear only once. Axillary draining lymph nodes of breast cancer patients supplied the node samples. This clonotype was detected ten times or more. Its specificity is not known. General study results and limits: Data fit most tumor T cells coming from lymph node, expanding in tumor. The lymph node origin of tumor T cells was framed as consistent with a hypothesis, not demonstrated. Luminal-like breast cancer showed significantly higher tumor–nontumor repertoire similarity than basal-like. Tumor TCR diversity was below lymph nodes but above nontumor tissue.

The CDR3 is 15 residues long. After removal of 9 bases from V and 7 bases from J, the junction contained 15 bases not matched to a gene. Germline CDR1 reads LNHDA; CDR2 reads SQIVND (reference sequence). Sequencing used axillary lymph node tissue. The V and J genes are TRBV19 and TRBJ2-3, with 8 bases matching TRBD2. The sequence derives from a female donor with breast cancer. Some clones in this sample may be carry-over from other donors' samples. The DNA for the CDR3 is TGTGCCAGCGGTGTTCCGGGACTAGTCGGGAATACGCAGTATTTT. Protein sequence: CASGVPGLVGNTQYF.